This T cell receptor beta chain emerged from a study of T cells in Graves' hyperthyroidism and ophthalmopathy. Amplification targeted TCR beta CDR3 regions from RNA transcripts. A set of HTBI primers served as the primers for a first-round RT-PCR of the TCR CDR3. TCRdb analysed the multiplex PCR reads with MiXCR anew, one entry per CDR3 protein. The top ten clones hold roughly 17% of a sample with some 500,000 distinct CDR3 sequences, roughly 14% of them seen once. Whole-study results and caveats: It was a median around 6 months before onset that the model predicted ophthalmopathy. Blood also contained most expanded thyroid clonotypes above 0.001.

In germline, CDR1 is LNHNV, CDR2 YYDKDF (reference sequence). This CDR3 contains 13 residues. V lost 6 bases to trimming and J lost 2 bases, with 10 bases between them. In this sample, this clonotype turned up many times. Its antigen is undetermined. The V call is TRBV15, the J call TRBJ1-1; D remains ambiguous. The clonotype originates from a woman aged 18-29 years with Graves' hyperthyroidism. Sequencing used blood. The CDR3 spells CATSPTSNTEAFF. CDR3 DNA: TGTGCCACCAGTCCTACAAGCAACACTGAAGCTTTCTTT.